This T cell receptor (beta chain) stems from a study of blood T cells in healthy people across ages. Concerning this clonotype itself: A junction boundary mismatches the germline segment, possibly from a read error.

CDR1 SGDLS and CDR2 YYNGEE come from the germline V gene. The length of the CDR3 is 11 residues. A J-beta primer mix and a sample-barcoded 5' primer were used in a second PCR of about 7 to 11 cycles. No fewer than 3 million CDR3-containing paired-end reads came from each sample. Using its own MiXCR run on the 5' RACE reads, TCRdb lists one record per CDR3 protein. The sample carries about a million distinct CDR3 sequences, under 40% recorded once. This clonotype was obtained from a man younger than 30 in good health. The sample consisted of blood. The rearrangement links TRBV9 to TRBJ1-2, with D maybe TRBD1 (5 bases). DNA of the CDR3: TGTGCCAACAGCGGGGCGGATAGCTACACCTTC. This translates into CANSGADSYTF.